This is a list of T cell receptor beta chains from one sample in a study of tumor-infiltrating lymphocytes in oesophageal squamous cell carcinoma. MiXCR was run by TCRdb on the PCR reads, yielding one entry per CDR3 protein. This table has over 11,000 distinct CDR3 sequences, 46% appearing once. Sequences were obtained from blood. The receptors come from a male donor with esophageal squamous cell carcinoma. CDR3s include the opening cysteine and the closing phenylalanine or tryptophan.

V gene	J gene	CDR3 protein
TRBV6-6	TRBJ1-2	CASSYGGAVGGYTF
TRBV7-3	TRBJ2-7	CASSVTSAASYEQYF
TRBV5-4	-	CASGFVSGEYEQFF
TRBV5-1	-	CASSYGTGVAVGELFF
TRBV11-1	TRBJ2-7	CASSADSILAGWYEQYF
TRBV7-2	TRBJ2-3	CASSLGADTQYF
TRBV6-1	-	CASMLTRGTGFTIGPNEQFF
TRBV4-1	TRBJ1-1	CASSLRQNTEAFF
TRBV7-6	-	CASSLPRQVYEQYF
TRBV7-9	TRBJ1-1	CASSYGAEAFF
TRBV27	TRBJ2-3	CAARANPGTDTQYF
TRBV11-2	TRBJ1-4	CASSLVDRVTEKLFF
TRBV11-2	TRBJ1-2	CASSLGGHPSAGYTF
TRBV28	TRBJ2-1	CASSWGTSGEQFF
TRBV6-1	TRBJ2-1	CASSRELANEQFF
TRBV5-6	-	CASSIGGPTQYF
TRBV12-3/TRBV12-4	-	CASSLGPYNEQFF
TRBV11-3	TRBJ2-1	CASSQEGNEQFF
TRBV28	TRBJ2-2	CASSSRRARTGELFF
TRBV9	TRBJ1-2	CASSVVHNYGYTF
TRBV7-3	TRBJ2-2	CASSLSLDNTGELFF
TRBV10-3	-	CAISRNRDGGGYEQYF
TRBV7-8	TRBJ1-1	CASSLVSRGNTEAFF
TRBV11-2	TRBJ2-1	CASSLGANRNNEQFF
TRBV7-3	TRBJ2-1	CASSPQIAGLYNEQFF
TRBV6-1	TRBJ2-1	CASGTSGYNEQFF